This TCR beta chain appears in the sequencing data of a study of cytomegalovirus exposure and HLA in healthy donors. For the study at large: Of roughly 360 genotyped donors, roughly 76% grouped in the Caucasian-associated ancestry cluster. Overall study findings and caveats: Follow-up analysis later connected one missense variant in DCLRE1C with trimming of TCR beta V- and J-genes.

Both 60 Vbeta primers and 13 Jbeta primers went into the PCR. Sequencing was performed with immunoSEQ multiplex PCR; in TCRdb, only in-frame clones are kept and a portion is missing. The repertoire consists of around 150,000 clones, with roughly 80% occurring once and the leading ten covering roughly 2%. Donors were nominally healthy when sampled, though unrecorded immune exposures were likely. The CDR3 covers 12 residues. CDR1 and CDR2 from the germline V gene are MNHNS and SASEGT. V was clipped by 8 bases and J by 0 bases, with 8 bases between them. In regard to this clone: Its antigen is undetermined.

J is TRBJ2-7 and V is TRBV6-1; D is possibly TRBD1 (5 bases). The sample was PBMCs. The sequence came from a human donor in good health. CDR3 loop: CASADISYEQYF. DNA for the CDR3: TGTGCCAGCGCGGACATCTCCTACGAGCAGTACTTC.